This T cell receptor beta chain was obtained from a study of metastatic and nonmetastatic thyroid tumors. None of the patients had undergone any treatment ahead of thyroid surgery. In the authors' workflow: Clinicopathological groups supplied CDR3 differences that were used to build a distant-metastasis classifier for papillary thyroid cancer. TCRdb reprocessed the PCR reads via MiXCR. TCRdb's processing, not the authors', yielded these V and J calls. This table holds 85,000 to 100,000 clones, roughly 12% found once. The CDR3 is 13 amino acids. Trimming left V 2 bases short and J 5 bases short, with 9 bases between. Germline values: CDR1 SGDLS, CDR2 YYNGEE. This clone has at least ten counts.

The clonotype comes from a female donor with papillary thyroid cancer or a benign thyroid nodule (not recorded which). Some clones in this sample may be carry-over from other donors' samples. Sequencing was carried out using blood. This chain uses TRBV9 with TRBJ2-3; D uncertain. In nucleotides, the CDR3 is TGTGCCAGCAGCGTGAGTTTGGTAGATACGCAGTATTTT. The encoded protein is CASSVSLVDTQYF.